The clone carrying this TCR beta chain came up a few times. What it recognizes is unknown. The sample belongs to a study of cytomegalovirus exposure and HLA in healthy donors. Germline V CDR1 and CDR2: SGHTA, FQGNSA. The V gene lost 6 bases and the J gene lost 5 bases, with 14 bases spanning the gap. This CDR3 region has 13 residues. Study outcomes and limitations: Specificity of a few CMV-associated chains for CMV antigens was verified in vitro. There were 150 to 200 TCR beta chains listed as cytomegalovirus-associated.

The donors were part of the validation cohort, which consisted of more than 90 subjects and was separate from the first cohort of 666 subjects. The method was immunoSEQ multiplex PCR; TCRdb's version includes in-frame clones alone and lacks a portion of them. Of 90,000 to 100,000 clones listed, about 90% are singletons. The receptor was isolated from a young man in good health and CMV-seropositive. The rearrangement joins TRBV7-2 to TRBJ2-7, with D perhaps matching TRBD1 (6 bases). Source material: PBMCs. The CDR3 DNA reads as TGTGCCAGCAGACTCACAGGGTCCGACGAGCAGTACTTC. Translating gives CASRLTGSDEQYF.